This section outlines one T cell receptor beta chain sequence together with its context. The antigen it binds to is not known. Base qualities are missing; no much larger clone stands one base away. The cohort consisted of 600 to 750 healthy bone marrow donors. At the time of sampling, all cohort members were nominally healthy, though unrecorded immune exposures were likely present. The donor was CMV seronegative and belonged to the group of over 300 seronegative cohort members. A peripheral blood sample was provided by each donor, and peripheral blood mononuclear cells were used for TCR beta sequencing. Genomic DNA extraction from the blood cell samples was performed with the Qiagen DNeasy Blood Extraction Kit. These data originate in a study of cytomegalovirus exposure and HLA in healthy donors (dated by TCRdb to about 2017). About the investigation overall: An earlier analysis of approximately 600 of the donors reported roughly 270 Gb of sequence data and approximately 110 million unique TCR beta sequences from roughly 200 million T cells. Roughly 300 gigabases of sequencing data and 70 million to 85 million unique TCR sequences were included in an early release covering over 600 HLA-typed donors. Among the roughly 370 genotyped donors, around 81% belonged to the genetic ancestry cluster associated with self-reported Caucasian donors. The aim of the study was to test whether cataloging public T cell receptors could identify signatures of past pathogen exposure. The study used immunosequencing to profile the T cell repertoires of under 700 subjects and linked those repertoires to cytomegalovirus serostatus. Along with the approximately 650-subject first cohort, a separate validation cohort of over a hundred different subjects was used. High-throughput TCR immunosequencing, statistical association of individual TCRs with disease status, and machine learning were combined to predict cytomegalovirus infection status. A later analysis re-analyzed previously published TCR beta repertoires from approximately 670 donors and added high-resolution HLA genotyping to study TCR occurrence patterns. In the later analysis, no new phenotypic data were used to find candidate immune exposures; instead, reliance was placed on TCR beta sequences and their occurrence across donors. In an earlier analysis of over 550 of the donors, high-throughput TCR beta sequencing was used to judge whether each TCR beta V gene segment behaved as functional or pseudogenic. Donor age, sex, ethnicity and CMV serostatus were collected together with the repertoire data. In a later genetic analysis, genome-wide SNP genotypes for about three fifths of the roughly 670 donors were used, and that subset was treated as a discovery cohort. Every repertoire in the discovery cohort had been generated on one and the same sequencing platform. HLA typing included class I and class II loci at four-digit resolution. The number of typed donors differed by locus: about 629-630 for A, B, C, DRB1 and DQB1; 522 for DQA1; about 600 for DPA1; and about 450 for DPB1. About 5 DR-DQ haplotypes were handled as single units for association and clustering, since linkage in the cohort was strong. Among about 360 genotyped donors of the cohort, an average of about 240,000 unique TCR beta nucleotide sequences were sequenced per donor, approximately 20% of them non-productive. Overall study results and their limits: A cluster of highly shared sequence variants was judged likely to represent a technical artifact of the sequencing pipeline. The presence/absence analyses assumed that sequencing depth was roughly uniform across donors, and that assumption may not be true. The only immune exposure information available for the cohort was CMV serostatus. The classifier was reported to diagnose cytomegalovirus status with high specificity and sensitivity in both the original cohort and the validation cohort. This cohort had only TCR beta chains sequenced, and the lack of alpha or paired-chain data limited which features could be detected. Several of the top co-occurrence clusters appeared to be linked to parvovirus B19, influenza, CMV and Epstein-Barr virus, according to a later analysis. Compared with equally common non-associated chains, HLA-associated TCR beta chains in a later analysis were more clonally expanded and had lower generation probabilities. A later genetic analysis associated a missense DCLRE1C variant with V-gene and J-gene trimming of TCR beta chains, and an independent cohort replicated the association. Seventeen rarely observed V segments, including chromosome 9 orphons, were excluded from the earlier analysis of a few hundred of the donors because counts were too low. Three of the identified cytomegalovirus-associated TCR beta chains were confirmed in vitro to be specific for cytomegalovirus antigens. In an earlier analysis of some 640 of the donors, most TCR beta V segments were observed in productive rearrangements about 90% or about 30% of the time, broadly matching IMGT annotations. A further reported finding was that TCR beta sequences accurately predicted the HLA-A and HLA-B alleles for most subjects in the first cohort. The study gave a list of about 150 TCR beta chains associated with cytomegalovirus. Across donors, most TCR sequences were observed very rarely, whereas some public TCRs were present in many individuals. In a later analysis, the rate of TCR association differed among HLA loci, with DRB1 alleles having the most associated TCRs and HLA-C alleles having the fewest. Correlated functional status among segregating V segments might reflect linkage disequilibrium, but an unknown experimental factor could not be ruled out. Because HLA typing was missing for some donors at each locus, association tests included only the typed subset. A later genetic analysis reported fewer N-insertions in productive TCRs among donors in an Asian-associated ancestry cluster than the 666-donor mean. Strong co-occurrence of HLA alleles, especially DR and DQ, made assigning TCR associations to individual alleles difficult. Some IMGT-functional V segments, including TRBV6-2 and TRBV6-3, could not be told apart with the 87-base-pair reads, so those segments were excluded. Most CMV-associated TCR beta chains appeared to be HLA-restricted in a later analysis, and the HLA associations seemed to be driven largely by CMV exposure. The authors suggested that the approach could potentially be generalized to other disease states and immunological phenotypes. Specific HLA alleles were associated with 16,951 TCR beta sequences at a false discovery rate of 0.05 in a later analysis.

The germline V gene yields SGHRS for CDR1 and YFSETQ for CDR2. From its cysteine to its phenylalanine, the CDR3 spans 13 amino acids. Of all the DNA, just the CDR3 is kept, 39 bases in frame from base 1. V gives up 3 bases and J gives up 0 bases, and the segment between their germline ends measures 5 bases. The library was produced with the immunoSEQ multiplex PCR assay. A mixture of 60 forward primers for TCR Vbeta segments and 13 reverse primers for TCR Jbeta segments was used in the multiplex PCR. A multiplex PCR assay on genomic DNA amplified the CDR3 region of rearranged TCR beta genes. Amplified TCR beta libraries were sequenced as 87-base-pair reads on the Illumina HiSeq System. The study's own analysis went as follows. A later analysis counted about 80 million unique TCR beta chains across the 650 to 800 repertoires, and about 10 million of these chains were shared by at least two donors. Raw reads were error-corrected and collapsed into unique sequences by a nearest-neighbor algorithm in which closely related sequences were merged to remove PCR and sequencing errors. V, D and J gene segments were assigned by aligning CDR3 sequences to IMGT reference sequences. For a sequence to be retained, a match of at least six nucleotides was required to both a V gene segment and a J gene segment. A rearrangement counted as productive if the CDR3 had no stop codons and remained in frame with V and J, and every other rearrangement counted as non-productive. CDR3 was defined by IMGT convention, running from the second conserved V-encoded cysteine to the conserved J-encoded phenylalanine. The earlier analysis of approximately 590 of the donors excluded any sequence lacking an unambiguous match to a single V gene segment. In an earlier analysis of several hundred of the donors, V segments were called functional above 56.7% productive rearrangements and were called segregating when the between-donor standard deviation exceeded 5%. A statistical classification framework was built to diagnose cytomegalovirus status from the catalog of TCR beta chain sequences. V and J gene assignment, in a later analysis, came from comparing TCR nucleotide sequences with IMGT/GENE-DB human TR gene sequences. The TCRdist pipeline was used in a later analysis to assign CDR3 sequences and most-parsimonious VDJ recombination scenarios. In a later analysis, each TCR beta chain was defined by its CDR3 amino acid sequence together with its V-gene family, and reads without a unique V-gene family were excluded. In a later analysis, 450 to 600 highly shared, low-generation-probability nucleotide sequences were removed to address suspected cross-contamination and a sequencing artifact. A later analysis calculated a clonal expansion index for each public chain from normalized within-repertoire ranks of inferred template counts. Generation probabilities in a later analysis came from a VDJ recombination model fitted to out-of-frame rearrangements, and those results were checked against IGoR. In a later analysis, hypergeometric tests were used to score TCR-TCR, TCR-HLA and TCR-CMV co-occurrence, with a repertoire-size bias correction applied to TCR pairs. To estimate false discovery rates, a later analysis permuted the HLA or CMV assignments 20 times. A later analysis grouped co-occurring TCRs with DBSCAN, adding TCRdist sequence similarity when clustering within HLA-allele-positive subsets. Repertoires with fewer than 30,000 or more than 120,000 public chains, plus five repertoires with anomalous nucleotide sharing, were excluded from co-occurrence clustering. The immuneACCESS repertoire file appears here via TCRdb, limited to in-frame rearrangements. These files lack a portion of the clones; in checked studies, under half of the deficit traces to unresolved V genes, and the cause of the others is not known. That table is the source of V, J and clone size, and D and trimming were worked out from the DNA. The sample includes roughly 150,000 clones, with about two thirds observed a single time. Together, the top ten hold about 4.7% of the sample.

The sequence came from a man aged 55 to 69 in good health and CMV-seronegative. The chain employs TRBV5-1 and TRBJ2-3; the D gene is not confidently resolved. The sequenced sample was PBMCs. The encoded CDR3 is CASSSSSTDTQYF. The bases read TGCGCCAGCAGCTCTTCTAGCACAGATACGCAGTATTTT.